The TCR beta chain under discussion was sequenced for a study of control samples from healthy donors and cancer patients. V was pared by 1 base and J by 6 bases, with 12 bases of the junction left unmatched. The CDR3 has 17 residues. Per the germline V gene, CDR1 is SGHRS and CDR2 is YFSETQ. Only in-frame clones appear in the TCRdb table, and some are missing; sequencing was by immunoSEQ multiplex PCR. Of approximately 51,000 clones in the sample, roughly 80% were seen once. Sequences were obtained from blood. The chain carries TRBV5-1 and TRBJ2-1; 8 bases fit TRBD1. This clonotype was sampled from a man between 65 and 79 years old in good health. The CDR3 is CASSLQSGGDISNEQFF. The CDR3 DNA is TGCGCCAGCAGCTTGCAATCAGGGGGCGATATCTCCAATGAGCAGTTCTTC.